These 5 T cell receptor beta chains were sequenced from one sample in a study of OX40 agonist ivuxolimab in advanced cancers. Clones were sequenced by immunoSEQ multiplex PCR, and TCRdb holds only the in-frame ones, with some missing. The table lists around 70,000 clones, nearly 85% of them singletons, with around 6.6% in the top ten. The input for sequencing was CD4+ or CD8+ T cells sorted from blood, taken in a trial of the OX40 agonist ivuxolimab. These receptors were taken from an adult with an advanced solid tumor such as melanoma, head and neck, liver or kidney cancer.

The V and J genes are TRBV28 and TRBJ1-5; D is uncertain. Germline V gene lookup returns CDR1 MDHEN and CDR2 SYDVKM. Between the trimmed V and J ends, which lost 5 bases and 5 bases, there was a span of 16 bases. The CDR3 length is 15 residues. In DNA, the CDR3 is TGTGCCAGCAGTCCTGTTCCGGACGGGGATCAGCCCCAGCATTTT. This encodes CASSPVPDGDQPQHF. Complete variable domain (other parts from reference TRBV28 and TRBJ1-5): DVKVTQSSRYLVKRTGEKVFLECVQDMDHENMFWYRQDPGLGLRLIYFSYDVKMKEKGDIPEGYSVSREKKERFSLILESASTNQTSMYLCASSPVPDGDQPQHFGDGTRLSIL.

The CDR3 spells CATRMGGRTDTQYF. CDR3 DNA: TGTGCCACCAGAATGGGGGGCAGGACAGATACGCAGTATTTT. J is TRBJ2-3 and V is TRBV6-5; D assignment may be TRBD1 or TRBD2 (6 bases each). Germline V gene lookup returns CDR1 MNHEY and CDR2 SVGAGI. V dropped 10 bases and J dropped 3 bases, with 17 bases sitting between them. The CDR3 runs 14 residues.

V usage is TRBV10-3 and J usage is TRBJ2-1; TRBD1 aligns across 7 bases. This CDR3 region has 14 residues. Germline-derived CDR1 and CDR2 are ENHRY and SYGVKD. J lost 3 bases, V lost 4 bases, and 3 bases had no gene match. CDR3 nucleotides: TGTGCCATCAGTGCCCGGGACAGCTACAATGAGCAGTTCTTC. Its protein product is CAISARDSYNEQFF.

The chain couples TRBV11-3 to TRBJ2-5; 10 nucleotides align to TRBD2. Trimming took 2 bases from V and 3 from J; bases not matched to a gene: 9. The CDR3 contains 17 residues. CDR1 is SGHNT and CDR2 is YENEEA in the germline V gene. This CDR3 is CASSLFSGTSAKETQYF. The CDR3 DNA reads TGTGCCAGCAGCTTATTCTCCGGGACTAGCGCCAAAGAGACCCAGTACTTC.

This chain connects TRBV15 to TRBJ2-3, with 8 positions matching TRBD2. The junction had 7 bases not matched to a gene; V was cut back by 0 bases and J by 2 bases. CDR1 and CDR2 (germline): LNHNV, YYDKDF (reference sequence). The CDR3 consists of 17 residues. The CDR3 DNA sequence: TGTGCCACCAGCAGAGATCTGGCGGGAGGAGTCACAGATACGCAGTATTTT. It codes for CATSRDLAGGVTDTQYF.